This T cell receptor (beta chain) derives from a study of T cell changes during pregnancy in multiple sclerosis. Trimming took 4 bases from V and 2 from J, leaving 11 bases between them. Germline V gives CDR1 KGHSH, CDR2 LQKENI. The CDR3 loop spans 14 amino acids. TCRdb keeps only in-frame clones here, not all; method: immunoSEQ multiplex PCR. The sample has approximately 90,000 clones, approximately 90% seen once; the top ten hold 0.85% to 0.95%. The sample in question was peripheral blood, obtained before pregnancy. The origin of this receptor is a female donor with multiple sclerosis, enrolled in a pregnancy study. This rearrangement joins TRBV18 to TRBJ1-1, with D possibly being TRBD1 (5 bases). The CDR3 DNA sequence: TGTGCCAGCTCACTGGACCAGGGTAACACTGAAGCTTTCTTT. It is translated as CASSLDQGNTEAFF.